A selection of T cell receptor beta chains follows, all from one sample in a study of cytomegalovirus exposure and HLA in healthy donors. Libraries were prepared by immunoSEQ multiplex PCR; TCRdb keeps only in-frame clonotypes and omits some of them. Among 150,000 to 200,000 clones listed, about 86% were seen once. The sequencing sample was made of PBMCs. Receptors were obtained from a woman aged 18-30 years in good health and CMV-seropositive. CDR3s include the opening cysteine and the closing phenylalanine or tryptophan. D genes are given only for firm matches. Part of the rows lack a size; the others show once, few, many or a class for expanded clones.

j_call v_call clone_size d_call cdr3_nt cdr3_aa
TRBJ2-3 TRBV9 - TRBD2 TGTGCCAGCAGCGGAGGACTAGCGGGGGGAAACACAGATACGCAGTATTTT CASSGGLAGGNTDTQYF
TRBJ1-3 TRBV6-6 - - TGTGCCAGCAGTTACGGGGGGGTGGTGGCTGGAAACACCATATATTTT CASSYGGVVAGNTIYF
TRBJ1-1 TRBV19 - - TGTGCCAGTAGTCCCAGGGGACAGAACACTGAAGCTTTCTTT CASSPRGQNTEAFF
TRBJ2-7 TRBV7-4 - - TGTGCCAGCTCCCAAACAAATCGGGGTAGGGTAGGCGACGAGCAGTACTTC CASSQTNRGRVGDEQYF
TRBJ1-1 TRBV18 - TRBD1 TGTGCCAGCTCACCACAGGGGGCGAACACTGAAGCTTTCTTT CASSPQGANTEAFF
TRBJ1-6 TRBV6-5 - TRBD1 TGTGCCAGCAGTTTATACGACAGGGGGGACTCACCCCTCCACTTT CASSLYDRGDSPLHF
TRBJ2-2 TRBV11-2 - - TGTGCCAGCAGCAAAATGACAGGAGGCGGCACCGGGGAGCTGTTTTTT CASSKMTGGGTGELFF
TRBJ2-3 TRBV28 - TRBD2 TGTGCCAGCAGTACCCCTAAAACTAGCGGGGGGCGGACAGATACGCAGTATTTT CASSTPKTSGGRTDTQYF
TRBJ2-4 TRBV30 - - TGTGCCTGGAGTCCCCCGGACTGGGGTCCTCCCAAAAACATTCAGTACTTC CAWSPPDWGPPKNIQYF
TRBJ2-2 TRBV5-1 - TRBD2 TGCGCCAGCAGCCTCGGGACTAGCGGGGGGACGAACACCGGGGAGCTGTTTTTT CASSLGTSGGTNTGELFF
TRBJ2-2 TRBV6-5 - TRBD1 TGTGCCAGCAGTAGGGACAGGAGGCACACCGGGGAGCTGTTTTTT CASSRDRRHTGELFF
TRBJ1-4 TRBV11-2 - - TGTGCCAGCAGTGACAGGAGGCTGTCTAATGAAAAACTGTTTTTT CASSDRRLSNEKLFF
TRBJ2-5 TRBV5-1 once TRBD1 TGCGCCAGCAGCGTAGGGGACAGGGCCTTTGAGACCCAGTACTTC CASSVGDRAFETQYF
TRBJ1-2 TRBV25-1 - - TGTGCCAGCAGTCGGGGGGCTGGCTACACCTTC CASSRGAGYTF
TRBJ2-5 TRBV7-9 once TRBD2 TGTGCCAGCAGCTACGGACTAGCGGGGGCCCGGGAGACCCAGTACTTC CASSYGLAGARETQYF
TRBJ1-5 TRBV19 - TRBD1 TGTGCCAGTAGTCCCTCTGGGGACAGAGCGAGCGGGCCCCAGCATTTT CASSPSGDRASGPQHF
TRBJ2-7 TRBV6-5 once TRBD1 TGTGCCAGCAGTCGACGGACAGGGACCTACGAGCAGTACTTC CASSRRTGTYEQYF
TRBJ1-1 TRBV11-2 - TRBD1 TGTGCCAGCAGCCGGACAGGGGGGAGCGACACTGAAGCTTTCTTT CASSRTGGSDTEAFF
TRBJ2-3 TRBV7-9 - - TGTGCCAGCAGCTTAGGCGGGTTCAACACAGATACGCAGTATTTT CASSLGGFNTDTQYF
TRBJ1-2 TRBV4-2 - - TGTGCCAGCAGCCAAGATCCAGGTCTTTCTGGCTACACCTTC CASSQDPGLSGYTF
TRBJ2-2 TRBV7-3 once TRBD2 TGTGCCAGCAGCTTAGAAGGGACTAGCGGAACCCGGGAGCTGTTTTTT CASSLEGTSGTRELFF
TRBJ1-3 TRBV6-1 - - TGTGCCAGCAGTGAAGCCTTCTATGTATCCTCTGGAAACACCATATATTTT CASSEAFYVSSGNTIYF
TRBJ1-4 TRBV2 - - TGTGCCACCCGGCAGGGCAGGGAAAAACTGTTTTTT CATRQGREKLFF
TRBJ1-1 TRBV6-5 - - TGTGCCAGCAGTACCGGTCGGTTCACTGAAGCTTTCTTT CASSTGRFTEAFF
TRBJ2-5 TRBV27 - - TGTGCCAGCAGTTTTTCCAGGCAAGAGACCCAGTACTTC CASSFSRQETQYF
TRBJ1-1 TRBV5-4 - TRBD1 TGTGCCAGCAGCTGGGACAGGGGGCCCCGTTCGAACACTGAAGCTTTCTTT CASSWDRGPRSNTEAFF
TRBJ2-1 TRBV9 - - TGTGCCAGCAGCGTATCCCCGGTCCCCTACAATGAGCAGTTCTTC CASSVSPVPYNEQFF
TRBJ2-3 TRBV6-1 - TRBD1 TGTGCCAGCAGTGAAGGACAGGGTGACACAGATACGCAGTATTTT CASSEGQGDTDTQYF
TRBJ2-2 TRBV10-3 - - TGTGCCATCAGTCAGAACACCGGGGAGCTGTTTTTT CAISQNTGELFF
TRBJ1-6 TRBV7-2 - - TGTGCCAGCAGCTTAGGGGCCCCCGGGAGCCATAATTCACCCCTCCACTTT CASSLGAPGSHNSPLHF
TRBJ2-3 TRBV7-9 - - TGTGCCAGCAGCTCCCCACCGGGGGAATCTAGCACAGATACGCAGTATTTT CASSSPPGESSTDTQYF
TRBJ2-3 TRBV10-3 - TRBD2 TGTGCCATCAGTGATGGAGCCGGGACGGGAGGGAATACGCAGTATTTT CAISDGAGTGGNTQYF
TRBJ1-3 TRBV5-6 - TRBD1 TGTGCCAGCAGCGCGGGGACAGGATTCTCTGGAAACACCATATATTTT CASSAGTGFSGNTIYF
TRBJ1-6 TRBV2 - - TGTGCCAGAAGACAGTCCTATAATTCACCCCTCCACTTT CARRQSYNSPLHF
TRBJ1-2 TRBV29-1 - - TGCAGCGTTGCAGGACAGTACTATGGCTACACCTTC CSVAGQYYGYTF